A selection of T cell receptor beta chains follows, all from one sample in a study of cytomegalovirus exposure and HLA in healthy donors. The protocol was immunoSEQ multiplex PCR, while the TCRdb copy is restricted to in-frame clones and leaves out a portion. The sample contains 100,000 to 150,000 clones, 80% of which appear only once. Material: PBMCs. Receptors were obtained from a female donor in good health and CMV-seropositive. CDR3s include the opening cysteine and the closing phenylalanine or tryptophan. A D gene is named only where the DNA matches it firmly. The size entry is marked missing in some rows and otherwise reads once, few, many or a size class.

j_call d_call clone_size v_call cdr3_aa cdr3_nt
TRBJ2-7 TRBD2 . TRBV5-1 CASSLLGGNAYEQYF TGCGCCAGCAGCTTGTTGGGGGGGAATGCCTACGAGCAGTACTTC
TRBJ1-1 TRBD1 . TRBV5-1 CASSLGNRGNTEAFF TGCGCCAGCAGCTTGGGAAACAGGGGGAACACTGAAGCTTTCTTT
TRBJ1-1 TRBD1 . TRBV10-3 CAISAYRGPKMNTEAFF TGTGCCATCAGTGCGTACAGGGGGCCGAAAATGAACACTGAAGCTTTCTTT
TRBJ2-3 TRBD2 once TRBV5-1 CASSFSGGPFTDTQYF TGCGCCAGCAGCTTTAGCGGGGGGCCCTTCACAGATACGCAGTATTTT
TRBJ2-5 TRBD1 once TRBV2 CASSLPGQVQETQYF TGTGCCAGCAGTCTTCCGGGACAGGTACAAGAGACCCAGTACTTC
TRBJ2-3 . . TRBV5-6 CASSFPGLTDTQYF TGTGCCAGCAGCTTTCCGGGACTCACAGATACGCAGTATTTT
TRBJ2-7 TRBD1 . TRBV7-6 CASSPRDSTYEQYF TGTGCCAGCAGTCCTCGGGACAGCACCTACGAGCAGTACTTC
TRBJ1-1 . . TRBV5-4 CASSLDQGSTEAFF TGTGCCAGCAGCTTGGATCAGGGAAGCACTGAAGCTTTCTTT
TRBJ1-5 . . TRBV19 CASTHRGNHQPQHF TGTGCCAGTACACACCGGGGGAACCATCAGCCCCAGCATTTT
TRBJ1-1 . . TRBV11-2 CASSFARNTEAFF TGTGCCAGCAGCTTCGCCAGAAACACTGAAGCTTTCTTT
TRBJ1-2 TRBD1 . TRBV5-1 CASSLGAPGQDTHGYTF TGCGCCAGCAGCTTGGGAGCCCCGGGACAGGATACGCATGGCTACACCTTC
TRBJ2-5 . . TRBV9 CASSSGGTKETQYF TGTGCCAGCAGCTCCGGGGGTACCAAAGAGACCCAGTACTTC
TRBJ1-2 . . TRBV7-2 CASSPGNYGYTF TGTGCCAGCAGCCCGGGAAACTATGGCTACACCTTC
TRBJ2-1 TRBD2 . TRBV6-5 CASSLGLAGGNEQFF TGTGCCAGCAGCCTGGGACTAGCGGGGGGCAATGAGCAGTTCTTC
TRBJ2-3 . . TRBV9 CASSVGPSGGRTTDTQYF TGTGCCAGCAGCGTAGGCCCCTCCGGAGGTAGAACCACAGATACGCAGTATTTT
TRBJ1-6 . . TRBV7-2 CASSLALSRSPLHF TGTGCCAGCAGCTTAGCGCTGAGCAGGTCACCCCTCCACTTT
TRBJ1-5 TRBD1 . TRBV9 CASSNRDSQPQHF TGTGCCAGCAGCAACCGGGACAGTCAGCCCCAGCATTTT
TRBJ1-4 TRBD1 . TRBV6-5 CASSFRQGSEKLFF TGTGCCAGCAGTTTTCGACAGGGGAGCGAAAAACTGTTTTTT
TRBJ1-1 . once TRBV9 CASSAQIQGITEAFF TGTGCCAGCAGCGCCCAAATCCAGGGGATCACTGAAGCTTTCTTT
TRBJ2-3 . few TRBV19 CASAGVGDTQYF TGTGCCTCGGCAGGGGTAGGAGATACGCAGTATTTT
TRBJ1-5 TRBD1 . TRBV30 CAWSAGTGDQPQHF TGTGCCTGGAGTGCCGGGACAGGGGATCAGCCCCAGCATTTT
TRBJ2-7 TRBD1 few TRBV2 CASSEDRGPDEQYF TGTGCCAGCAGTGAAGACAGGGGGCCGGACGAGCAGTACTTC
TRBJ1-1 . few TRBV30 CAWSVFQGGTEAFF TGTGCCTGGAGTGTATTCCAGGGAGGGACTGAAGCTTTCTTT
TRBJ1-3 . . TRBV9 CASSVRSGSGNTIYF TGTGCCAGCAGCGTACGATCAGGGTCTGGAAACACCATATATTTT
TRBJ1-1 . . TRBV19 CASSIVAPGTEAFF TGTGCCAGTAGTATAGTCGCCCCCGGGACAGAAGCTTTCTTT
TRBJ1-2 . . TRBV7-9 CASSLGQGGGYTF TGTGCCAGCAGCTTAGGTCAGGGAGGAGGCTACACCTTC
TRBJ1-2 TRBD1 once TRBV7-9 CASSLGSGTGAGGYTF TGTGCCAGCAGCTTAGGTTCCGGGACAGGGGCCGGTGGCTACACCTTC
TRBJ2-1 . . TRBV11-2 CASSLDHNSYNEQFF TGTGCCAGCAGCTTAGATCACAACTCCTACAATGAGCAGTTCTTC
TRBJ1-2 TRBD1 . TRBV2 CASSYRDRMVGGYTF TGTGCCAGCAGTTACCGGGACAGGATGGTGGGGGGCTACACCTTC
TRBJ2-5 . . TRBV7-3 CASSLNHGQQETQYF TGTGCCAGCAGCTTAAACCATGGACAGCAAGAGACCCAGTACTTC
TRBJ1-1 . . TRBV5-6 CASSLVRDTEAFF TGTGCCAGCAGCTTGGTGAGGGACACTGAAGCTTTCTTT
TRBJ1-6 TRBD1 once TRBV10-3 CTINPGTGDNSPLHF TGTACCATCAACCCGGGGACAGGCGATAATTCACCCCTCCACTTT
TRBJ1-6 . . TRBV6-5 CASSFTGLGNSPLHF TGTGCCAGCAGTTTCACAGGGCTAGGGAATTCACCCCTCCACTTT
TRBJ1-4 . . TRBV5-4 CASSLSSGTNEKLFF TGTGCCAGCAGCTTGAGCTCAGGGACTAATGAAAAACTGTTTTTT
TRBJ1-2 . . TRBV27 CASSLLGGGYGYTF TGTGCCAGCAGTTTACTAGGGGGGGGATATGGCTACACCTTC
TRBJ2-6 . . TRBV5-6 CASSLARVAGANVLTF TGTGCCAGCAGCTTGGCGAGGGTAGCAGGGGCCAACGTCCTGACTTTC
TRBJ2-1 TRBD2 . TRBV5-1 CASSAGTSGYNEQFF TGCGCCAGCAGCGCCGGGACTAGCGGATACAATGAGCAGTTCTTC
TRBJ1-2 . once TRBV5-8 CASNRRVQDYGYTF TGTGCCAGCAATCGCAGGGTTCAGGACTATGGCTACACCTTC
TRBJ2-1 . . TRBV6-4 CASSGQPYNEQFF TGTGCCAGCAGCGGACAACCCTACAATGAGCAGTTCTTC
TRBJ2-5 TRBD1 . TRBV18 CASSQRTGGQETQYF TGTGCCAGCTCACAACGGACAGGGGGCCAAGAGACCCAGTACTTC
TRBJ2-2 . . TRBV10-1 CASSRDSANTGELFF TGCGCCAGCAGTCGGGACTCCGCGAACACCGGGGAGCTGTTTTTT